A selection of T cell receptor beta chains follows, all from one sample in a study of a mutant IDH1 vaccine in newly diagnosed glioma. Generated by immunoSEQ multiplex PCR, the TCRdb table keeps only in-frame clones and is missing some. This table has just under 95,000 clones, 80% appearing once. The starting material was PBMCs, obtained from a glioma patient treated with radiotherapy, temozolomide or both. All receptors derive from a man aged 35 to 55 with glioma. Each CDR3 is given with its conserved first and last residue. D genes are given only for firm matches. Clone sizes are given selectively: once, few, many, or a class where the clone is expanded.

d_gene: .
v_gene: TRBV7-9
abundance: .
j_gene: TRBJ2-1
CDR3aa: CVSSLADPWNEQFF
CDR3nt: TGTGTCAGCAGCTTAGCGGACCCTTGGAATGAGCAGTTCTTC

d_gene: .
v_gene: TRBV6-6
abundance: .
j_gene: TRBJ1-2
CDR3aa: CASSQRGNYGYTF
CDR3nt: TGTGCCAGCAGTCAAAGGGGGAACTATGGCTACACCTTC

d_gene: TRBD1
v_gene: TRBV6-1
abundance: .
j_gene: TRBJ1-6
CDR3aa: CASSESPRDRGSPLHF
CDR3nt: TGTGCCAGCAGTGAATCGCCCCGGGACAGGGGTTCACCCCTCCACTTT

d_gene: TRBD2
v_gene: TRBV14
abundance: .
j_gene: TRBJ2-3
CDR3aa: CASSHPRLAGGSTDTQYF
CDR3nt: TGTGCCAGCAGCCATCCCCGACTAGCGGGGGGGAGCACAGATACGCAGTATTTT

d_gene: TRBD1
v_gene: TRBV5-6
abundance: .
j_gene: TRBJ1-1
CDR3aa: CASSPGQGRLNTEAFF
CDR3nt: TGTGCCAGCAGCCCAGGACAGGGGCGATTGAACACTGAAGCTTTCTTT

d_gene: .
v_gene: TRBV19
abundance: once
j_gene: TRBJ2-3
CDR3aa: CASSTTDTQYF
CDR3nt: TGTGCCAGTAGTACCACAGATACGCAGTATTTT

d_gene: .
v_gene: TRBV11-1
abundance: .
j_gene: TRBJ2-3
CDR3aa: CASSSTRSPDTQYF
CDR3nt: TGTGCCAGCAGCTCTACGAGGTCACCAGATACGCAGTATTTT

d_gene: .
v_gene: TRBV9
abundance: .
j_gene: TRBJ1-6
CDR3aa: CASSVRGNSPLHF
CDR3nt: TGTGCCAGCAGCGTCCGGGGAAATTCACCCCTCCACTTT

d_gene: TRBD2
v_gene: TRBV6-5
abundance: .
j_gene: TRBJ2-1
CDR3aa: CASRNGLAGADLFF
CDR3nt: TGTGCCAGCAGAAACGGGCTAGCGGGAGCAGATCTGTTCTTC

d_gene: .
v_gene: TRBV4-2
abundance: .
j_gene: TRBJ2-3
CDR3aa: CASSQAEISTDTQYF
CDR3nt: TGTGCCAGCAGCCAAGCGGAGATTAGCACAGATACGCAGTATTTT

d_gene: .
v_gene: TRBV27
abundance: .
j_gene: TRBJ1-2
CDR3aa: CASSFGVNYGYTF
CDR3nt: TGTGCCAGCAGTTTCGGGGTTAACTATGGCTACACCTTC

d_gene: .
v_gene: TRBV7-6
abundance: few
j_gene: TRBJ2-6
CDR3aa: CASSLGGTGANVLTF
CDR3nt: TGTGCCAGCAGCTTAGGGGGAACTGGGGCCAACGTCCTGACTTTC

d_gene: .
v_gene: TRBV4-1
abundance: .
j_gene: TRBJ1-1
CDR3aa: CASSQTRNTEAFF
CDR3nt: TGCGCCAGCAGCCAAACCAGGAACACTGAAGCTTTCTTT

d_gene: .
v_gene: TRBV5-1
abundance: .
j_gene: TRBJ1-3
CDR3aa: CASSLGSGGTGNTIYF
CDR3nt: TGCGCCAGCAGCTTGGGGTCTGGAGGAACTGGAAACACCATATATTTT

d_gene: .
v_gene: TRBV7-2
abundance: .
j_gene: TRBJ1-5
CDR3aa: CASSLVSLNQPQHF
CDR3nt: TGTGCCAGCAGCTTAGTGTCCCTAAATCAGCCCCAGCATTTT

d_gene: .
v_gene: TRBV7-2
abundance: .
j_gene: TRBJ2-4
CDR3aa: CASSPVSPDIQYF
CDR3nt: TGTGCCAGCAGCCCCGTGTCGCCGGACATTCAGTACTTC

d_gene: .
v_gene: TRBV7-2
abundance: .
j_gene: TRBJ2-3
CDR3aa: CASSFPSDTQYF
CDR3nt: TGTGCCAGCAGCTTCCCCTCAGATACGCAGTATTTT

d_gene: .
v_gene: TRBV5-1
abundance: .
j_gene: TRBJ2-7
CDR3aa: CASSLVRGSYEQYF
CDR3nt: TGCGCCAGCAGCTTGGTTCGGGGGTCGTACGAGCAGTACTTC

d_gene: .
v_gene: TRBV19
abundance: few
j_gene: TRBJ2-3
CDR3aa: CASGWTTTDTQYF
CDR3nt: TGTGCCAGTGGGTGGACAACCACAGATACGCAGTATTTT

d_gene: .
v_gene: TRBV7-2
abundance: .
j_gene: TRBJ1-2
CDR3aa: CASSLALLGDGYTF
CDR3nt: TGTGCCAGCAGCTTAGCGCTGCTGGGCGACGGCTACACCTTC

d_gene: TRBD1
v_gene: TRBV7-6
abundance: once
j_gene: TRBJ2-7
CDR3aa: CASSLDRGPPYEQYF
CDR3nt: TGTGCCAGCAGCTTAGACAGGGGGCCTCCCTACGAGCAGTACTTC

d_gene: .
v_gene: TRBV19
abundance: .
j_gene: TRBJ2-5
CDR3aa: CASSMIRGETQYF
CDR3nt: TGTGCCAGTAGTATGATTAGGGGGGAGACCCAGTACTTC

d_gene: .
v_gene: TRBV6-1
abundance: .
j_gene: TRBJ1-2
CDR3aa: CASSPLGNYGYTF
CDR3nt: TGTGCCAGCAGCCCCCTTGGGAACTATGGCTACACCTTC

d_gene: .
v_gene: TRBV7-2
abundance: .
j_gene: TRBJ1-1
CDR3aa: CASSLTAAVEAFF
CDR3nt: TGTGCCAGCAGCTTAACAGCGGCGGTTGAAGCTTTCTTT

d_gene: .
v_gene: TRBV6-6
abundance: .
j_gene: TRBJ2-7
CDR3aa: CASSPLTGIYEQYF
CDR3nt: TGTGCCAGCAGTCCCCTAACAGGGATCTACGAGCAGTACTTC

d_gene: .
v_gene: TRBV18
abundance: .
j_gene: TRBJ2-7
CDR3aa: CASSPQLPEQYF
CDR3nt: TGTGCCAGCTCACCACAACTACCCGAGCAGTACTTC

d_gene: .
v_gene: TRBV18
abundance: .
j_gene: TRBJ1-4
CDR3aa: CASSPRTGGVEKLFF
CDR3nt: TGTGCCAGCTCGCCCAGAACGGGGGGCGTGGAAAAACTGTTTTTT

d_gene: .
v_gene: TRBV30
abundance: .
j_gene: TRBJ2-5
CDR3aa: CAWSVQGGETQYF
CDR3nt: TGTGCCTGGAGTGTACAGGGCGGAGAGACCCAGTACTTC

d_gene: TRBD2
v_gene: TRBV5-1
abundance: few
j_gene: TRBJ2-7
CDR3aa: CASSLSSGSGEQYF
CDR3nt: TGCGCCAGCAGCTTGTCAAGCGGGAGCGGCGAGCAGTACTTC

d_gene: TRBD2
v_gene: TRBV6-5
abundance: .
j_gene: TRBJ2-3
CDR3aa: CASSWRGGRADTQYF
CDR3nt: TGTGCCAGCAGTTGGCGGGGGGGCCGCGCAGATACGCAGTATTTT

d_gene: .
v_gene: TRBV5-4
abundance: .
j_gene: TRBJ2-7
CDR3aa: CASSLGSGRLSSYEQYF
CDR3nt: TGTGCCAGCAGCTTGGGTAGCGGCAGGCTAAGCTCCTACGAGCAGTACTTC